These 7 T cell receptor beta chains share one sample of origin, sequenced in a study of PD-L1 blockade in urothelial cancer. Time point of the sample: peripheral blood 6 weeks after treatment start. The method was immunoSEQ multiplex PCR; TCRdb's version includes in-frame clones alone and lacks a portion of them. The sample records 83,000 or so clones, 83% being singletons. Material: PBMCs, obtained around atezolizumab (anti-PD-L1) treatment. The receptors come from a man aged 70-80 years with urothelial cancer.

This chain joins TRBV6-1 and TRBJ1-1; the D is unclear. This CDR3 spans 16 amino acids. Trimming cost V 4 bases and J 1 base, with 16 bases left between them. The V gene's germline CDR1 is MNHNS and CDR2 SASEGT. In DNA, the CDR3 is TGTGCCAGCAGTGGTGGCGGTTGGGAGAAGAACACTGAAGCTTTCTTT. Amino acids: CASSGGGWEKNTEAFF.

The CDR3 DNA follows: TGTGCCAGCAGCAAAGGGGTGGGGGCAGGACCCTATCAGCCCCAGCATTTT. Protein: CASSKGVGAGPYQPQHF. The chain employs TRBV21-1 and TRBJ1-5; the DNA was not used to check the table's D call, TRBD1. TRBV21-1 is assigned pseudogene status. The CDR3 covers 17 residues.

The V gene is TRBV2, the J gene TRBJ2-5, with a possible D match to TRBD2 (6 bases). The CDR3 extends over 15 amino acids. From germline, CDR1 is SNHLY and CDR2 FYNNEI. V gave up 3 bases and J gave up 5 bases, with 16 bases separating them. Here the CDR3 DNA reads TGTGCCAGCAGTGAGGAGGGACTCCGAGGGGAGACCCAGTACTTC. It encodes CASSEEGLRGETQYF.

CDR3 amino acids: CASRGDRGPGDTQYF. DNA for the CDR3: TGTGCCAGCAGGGGGGACAGGGGCCCAGGGGATACGCAGTATTTT. The rearrangement joins TRBV6-1 to TRBJ2-3; 10 nucleotides match TRBD1. CDR3 length equals 15 residues. The V gene's germline CDR1 is MNHNS and CDR2 SASEGT. The V segment lost 6 bases and the J segment 6 bases; nucleotides outside the gene matches: 9.

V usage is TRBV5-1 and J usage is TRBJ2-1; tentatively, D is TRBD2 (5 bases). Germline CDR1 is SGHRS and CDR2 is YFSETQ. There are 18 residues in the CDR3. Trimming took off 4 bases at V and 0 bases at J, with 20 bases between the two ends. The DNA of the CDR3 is TGCGCCAGCAGCACGAACCTCTTGCCAGCGGACTCCTACAATGAGCAGTTCTTC. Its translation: CASSTNLLPADSYNEQFF.

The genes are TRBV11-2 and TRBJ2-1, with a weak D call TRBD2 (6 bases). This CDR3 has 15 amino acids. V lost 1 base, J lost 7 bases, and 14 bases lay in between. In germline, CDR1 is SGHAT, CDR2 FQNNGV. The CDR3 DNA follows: TGTGCCAGCAGCTTAGTACGGGACTTTAGGAATGAGCAGTTCTTC. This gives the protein CASSLVRDFRNEQFF.

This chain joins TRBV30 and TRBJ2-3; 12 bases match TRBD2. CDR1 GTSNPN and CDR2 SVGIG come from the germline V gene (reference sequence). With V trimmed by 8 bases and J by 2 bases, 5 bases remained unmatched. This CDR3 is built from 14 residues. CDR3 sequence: CAGGLAGNTDTQYF. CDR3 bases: TGTGCCGGCGGACTAGCGGGAAACACAGATACGCAGTATTTT.